What follows describes a single T cell receptor (beta chain). Its antigen remains unknown. V was shortened by 6 bases and J by 7 bases, with 12 bases between the two germline ends. The CDR3 totals 12 residues. The data were obtained in a study of T cell responses to AZD1222 COVID-19 vaccine. Study observations and caveats: Of the AZD1222 recipients, only 5 or 6 were seropositive at baseline. The donors showed a predominance of white British ancestry and of females, with possible underestimation of clonal diversity.

Here immunoSEQ multiplex PCR was the method, and the copy in TCRdb shows in-frame clones only, minus some. The repertoire has approximately 110,000 clones, approximately 88% of them found once; the top ten carry 4% to 5.5%. This TCR was sampled from an adult in good health. This sequence joins TRBV12-3 or TRBV12-4 and TRBJ1-2; D is possibly TRBD1 (5 bases). Here the sequenced sample was peripheral blood, taken on day 0 of AZD1222 vaccination. CDR3 protein: CASRVQGGGYTF. CDR3 DNA sequence: TGTGCCAGCAGGGTCCAGGGTGGTGGCTACACCTTC.